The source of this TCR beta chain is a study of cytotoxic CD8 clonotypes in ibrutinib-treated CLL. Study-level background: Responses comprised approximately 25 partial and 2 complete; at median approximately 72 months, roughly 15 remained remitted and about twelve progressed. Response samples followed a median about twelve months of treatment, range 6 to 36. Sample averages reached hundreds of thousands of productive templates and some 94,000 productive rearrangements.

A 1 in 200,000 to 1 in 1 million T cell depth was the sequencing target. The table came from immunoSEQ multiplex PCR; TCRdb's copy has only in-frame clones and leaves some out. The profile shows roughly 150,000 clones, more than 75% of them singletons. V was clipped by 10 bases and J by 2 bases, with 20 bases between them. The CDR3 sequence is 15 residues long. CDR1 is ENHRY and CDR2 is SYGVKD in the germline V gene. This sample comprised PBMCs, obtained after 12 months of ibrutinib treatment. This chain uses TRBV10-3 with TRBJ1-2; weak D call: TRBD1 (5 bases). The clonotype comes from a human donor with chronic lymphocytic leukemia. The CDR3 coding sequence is TGTGCCACCTTGAAATCAGGGAAGACGAACTATGGCTACACCTTC. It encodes CATLKSGKTNYGYTF.